This TCR beta chain was observed in a study of shared clonotypes between healthy human individuals (dated by TCRdb to the early 2020s). Notes on the research overall: The cohort included three men and two women between 18 and 49 years of age. For each donor, CD4 naive and CD4 memory were each run on three plates, CD8 naive on two plates, and CD8 memory on one plate. Blood TCR repertoires of 5 or 6 healthy adults were deeply sequenced to estimate repertoire size and the extent of clonotype sharing between individuals. Libraries were prepared and TCR repertoires were sequenced by different laboratories using diverse techniques, in order to increase sequencing depth and limit assay-specific biases. Per donor, leukapheresis produced somewhere between about 0.94 and 9.5 billion PBMCs. The study at large found these results: The small number of donors limited the genetic and exposure-history diversity represented. Naive subsets generally had larger estimated clonotype richness than memory subsets did. Sharing across a few donors was observed for around 4.8% of naive CD4, under 4% of naive CD8, over 2% of memory CD4, and around 0.4% of memory CD8 clonotypes. Based on pairwise subsampling, the degree of clonotype sharing among donors was expected to be affected by sequencing depth. Sampling was restricted to blood, and TCR repertoires in tissue are likely to differ from TCR repertoires in blood. Higher generation probabilities were observed for clonotypes shared by all four sorted-subset donors than for non-shared clonotypes. Incomplete sequencing was indicated by rarefaction of sorted-subset datasets, despite the large sequencing depth.

Using the deep immunoSEQ assay, TCR CDR3 regions were amplified from genomic DNA by multiplex PCR. Extracted genomic DNA from each cell subset was distributed evenly across all wells of several immunoSEQ 96-well plates, and each plate was treated as a replicate. For sorted subsets, each replicate PCR was loaded with roughly 190 ng genomic DNA, equivalent to approximately 27,000 T cell genomes. The purified libraries were quantified using a Qubit 3.0 fluorometer, sized with a Bioanalyzer 2100, and then quantified again using the KAPA Library Quantification kit. A separate single-read 150-cycle Illumina NextSeq 550 flow cell was used to sequence each immunoSEQ 96-well plate. Under the source paper's analysis protocol: Because the immunoSEQ output held only junctional sequences and lacked quality scores, the filtering could not match the filtering applied to full-length reads. To assign V/J genes and CDR3, sequences were annotated using PyIR, a Python wrapper for IgBLAST v1.9, with IMGT germline references. Reads with weak V/J assignments (E-value above 1e-6), missing CDR3, stop codons, out-of-frame junctions, or ambiguous translated residues were removed. V3J clonotypes were defined by identical inferred V gene, J gene, and CDR3 amino acid sequence. The percentage overlap between two repertoires was calculated by dividing the number of shared unique clonotypes by the size of the smaller repertoire. Richness of each repertoire was evaluated using RTK rarefaction, the Chao1 estimator, and Recon v2.1 estimates of unobserved clonotypes. OLGA was used to compute generation probabilities for all TCRbeta clonotypes that the gDNA method yielded from a handful of donors. TCRdb took this table from immuneACCESS and kept in-frame rearrangements with V and J called. Such tables lack part of the clones; where checked against another copy, unresolved V genes explain under half of the gap, and the rest is unexplained. D and trimming were read from the DNA, whereas the V and J calls and clone size are those reported in that table. The sample has 550,000 to 700,000 clones on record, 60% to 75% of them singletons. The ten largest clones take up roughly 1.9% of the sample.

Points on this clone: Its cognate antigen has yet to be identified. No base quality values were provided; no much bigger clone lies one nucleotide off.

Donors were healthy HIV-negative adults with no recently reported acute infections or vaccinations. Every donor was a Caucasian adult living in Nashville, Tennessee, USA. CD4+ T cells were enriched by magnetic negative selection; naive cells were then positively selected on CD45RA, and the negative fraction formed the memory subset. After blood collection by leukapheresis, PBMCs were isolated using Ficoll-Histopaque density gradient centrifugation and then cryopreserved in the vapor phase of liquid nitrogen. Purity and quantity of every magnetically sorted T cell population were checked by analytical flow cytometry. From each sorted fraction, genomic DNA was isolated and quantified by UV absorbance on a Nanodrop 2000c. The receptor was isolated from a woman aged 25 to 39 in good health. The source material was memory CD4+ T cells sorted from blood. Per the publication, the cell subset or site label means: CD45RA-negative fraction.

The bases read TGTGCCAGCAGCCCCTCGACAGGGGGGAGCTATGGCTACACCTTC. It codes for CASSPSTGGSYGYTF. The V and J segments used are TRBV7-2 and TRBJ1-2; TRBD1 agrees with 9 junctional bases. The CDR3 measures 15 amino acids from cysteine to phenylalanine. CDR3 DNA only is kept here, 45 bases in frame from base 1. From the germline V gene, CDR1 is SGHTA and CDR2 is FQGNSA. Here V drops 5 bases and J drops 4 bases, and the junction holds 8 bases not matched to any gene.